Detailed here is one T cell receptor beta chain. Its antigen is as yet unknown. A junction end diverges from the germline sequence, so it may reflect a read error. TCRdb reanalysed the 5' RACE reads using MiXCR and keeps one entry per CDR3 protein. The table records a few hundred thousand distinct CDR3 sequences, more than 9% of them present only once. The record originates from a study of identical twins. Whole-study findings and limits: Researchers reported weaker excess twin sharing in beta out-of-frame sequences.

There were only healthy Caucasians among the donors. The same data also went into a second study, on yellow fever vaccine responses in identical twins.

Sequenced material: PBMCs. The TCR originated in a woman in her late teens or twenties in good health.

In DNA, the CDR3 is TGTGCCAGCAGTCTCGGAGTATTCTACGGGCAGTACTTC. Amino acid sequence: CASSLGVFYGQYF. This rearrangement joins TRBV27 to TRBJ2-7; no firm D call. CDR3 length: 13 residues. Germline V CDR1 and CDR2: MNHEY, SMNVEV (reference sequence).